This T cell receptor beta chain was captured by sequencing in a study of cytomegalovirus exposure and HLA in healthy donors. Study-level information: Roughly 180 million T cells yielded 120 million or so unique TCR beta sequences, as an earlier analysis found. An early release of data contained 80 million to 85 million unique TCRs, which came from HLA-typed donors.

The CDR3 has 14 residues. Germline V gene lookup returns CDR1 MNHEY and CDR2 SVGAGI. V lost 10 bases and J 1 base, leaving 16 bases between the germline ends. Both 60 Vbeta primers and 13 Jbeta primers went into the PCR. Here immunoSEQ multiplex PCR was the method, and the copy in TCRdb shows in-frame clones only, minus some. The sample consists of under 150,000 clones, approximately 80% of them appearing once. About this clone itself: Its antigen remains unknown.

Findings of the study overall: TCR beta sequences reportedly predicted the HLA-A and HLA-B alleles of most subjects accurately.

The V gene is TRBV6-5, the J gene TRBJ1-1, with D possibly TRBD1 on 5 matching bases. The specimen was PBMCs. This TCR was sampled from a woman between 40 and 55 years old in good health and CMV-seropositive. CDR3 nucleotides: TGTGCCATTCTCTCCCCCAGGGAGAACACTGAAGCTTTCTTT. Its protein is CAILSPRENTEAFF.